This T cell receptor (beta chain) was recovered during a study of cytomegalovirus exposure and HLA in healthy donors. Nominally healthy donors provided the samples, though records likely missed some immune exposures. PCR employed 60 Vbeta and 13 Jbeta primers. Original analysis: In a later analysis, of some 80 million unique beta chains, about 10 million appeared in at least two donors. Using immunoSEQ multiplex PCR, the repertoire was profiled, and TCRdb retains in-frame clones only, with some absent. Clone size and the V and J calls come from that table; the DNA yielded D and trimming. The data show 100,000 to 150,000 clones, 75% to 85% seen once. This TCR came from a man younger than 45 in good health and CMV-seropositive. Sequencing was performed on PBMCs.

The CDR3 DNA is TGTGCCAGCAGCTTGGGAGCGGGGCAGTACTTC. Its translation is CASSLGAGQYF. The rearrangement uses TRBV11-1 and TRBJ2-7; tentative D call: TRBD2 (6 bases). V gave up 3 bases and J gave up 9 bases, with 9 bases separating them. The CDR3 has 11 amino acids. The germline gives CDR1 SGHAT, CDR2 FQDESV (reference sequence).